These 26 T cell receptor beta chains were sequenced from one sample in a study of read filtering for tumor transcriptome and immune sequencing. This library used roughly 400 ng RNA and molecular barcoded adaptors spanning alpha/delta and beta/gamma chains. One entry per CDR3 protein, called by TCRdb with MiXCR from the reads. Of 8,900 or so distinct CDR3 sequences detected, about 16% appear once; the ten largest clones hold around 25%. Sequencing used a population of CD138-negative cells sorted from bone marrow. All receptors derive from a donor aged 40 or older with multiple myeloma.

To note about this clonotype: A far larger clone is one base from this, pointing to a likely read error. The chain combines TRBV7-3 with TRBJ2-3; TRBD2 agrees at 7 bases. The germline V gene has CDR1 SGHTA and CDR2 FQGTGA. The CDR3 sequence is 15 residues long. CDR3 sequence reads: CASSLGSTSTNTQYF. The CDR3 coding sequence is TGTGCCAGCAGCTTGGGCTCGACTAGCACAAATACGCAGTATTTT.

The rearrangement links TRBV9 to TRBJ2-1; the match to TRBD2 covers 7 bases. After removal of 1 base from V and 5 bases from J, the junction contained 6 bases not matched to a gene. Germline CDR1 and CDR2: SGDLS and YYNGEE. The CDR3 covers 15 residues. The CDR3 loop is CASSVSPSGDNEQFF. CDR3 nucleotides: TGTGCCAGCAGCGTATCTCCTAGCGGTGACAATGAGCAGTTCTTC. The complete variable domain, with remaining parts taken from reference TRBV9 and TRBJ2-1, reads DSGVTQTPKHLITATGQRVTLRCSPRSGDLSVYWYQQSLDQGLQFLIQYYNGEERAKGNILERFSAQQFPDLHSELNLSSLELGDSALYFCASSVSPSGDNEQFFGPGTRLTVL.

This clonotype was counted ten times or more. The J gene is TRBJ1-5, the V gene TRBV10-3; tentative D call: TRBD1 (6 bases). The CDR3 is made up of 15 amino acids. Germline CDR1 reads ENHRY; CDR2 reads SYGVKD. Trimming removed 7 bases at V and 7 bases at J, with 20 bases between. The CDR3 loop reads CAIIPGGGRRQPQHF. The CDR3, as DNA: TGTGCCATCATTCCCGGAGGGGGACGGAGGCAGCCCCAGCATTTT.

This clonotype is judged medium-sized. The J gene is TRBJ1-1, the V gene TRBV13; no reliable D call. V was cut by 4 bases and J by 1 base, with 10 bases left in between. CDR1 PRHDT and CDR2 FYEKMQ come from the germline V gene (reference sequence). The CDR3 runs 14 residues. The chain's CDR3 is CASSSWARNTEAFF. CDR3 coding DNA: TGTGCCAGCAGCTCGTGGGCCCGGAACACTGAAGCTTTCTTT.

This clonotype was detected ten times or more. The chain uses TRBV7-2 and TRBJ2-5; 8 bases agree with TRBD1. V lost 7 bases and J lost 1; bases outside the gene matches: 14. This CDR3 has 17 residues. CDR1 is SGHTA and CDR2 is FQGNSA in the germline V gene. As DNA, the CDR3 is TGTGCCAGCACCGCCGTCGGGACAGGTTTTTTCCAAGAGACCCAGTACTTC. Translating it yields CASTAVGTGFFQETQYF.

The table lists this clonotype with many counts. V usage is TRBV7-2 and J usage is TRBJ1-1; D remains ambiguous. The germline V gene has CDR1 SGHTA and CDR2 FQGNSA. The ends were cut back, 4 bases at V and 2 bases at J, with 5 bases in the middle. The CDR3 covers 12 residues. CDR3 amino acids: CASSYANTEAFF. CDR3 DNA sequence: TGTGCCAGCAGCTACGCTAACACTGAAGCTTTCTTT.

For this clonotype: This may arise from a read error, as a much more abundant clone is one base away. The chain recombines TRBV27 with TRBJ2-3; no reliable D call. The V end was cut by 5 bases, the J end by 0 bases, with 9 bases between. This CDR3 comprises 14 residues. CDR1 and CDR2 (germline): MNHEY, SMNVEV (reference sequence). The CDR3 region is CASSILVSTDTQYF. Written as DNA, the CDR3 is TGTGCCAGCAGTATATTAGTGAGCACAGATACGCAGTATTTT.

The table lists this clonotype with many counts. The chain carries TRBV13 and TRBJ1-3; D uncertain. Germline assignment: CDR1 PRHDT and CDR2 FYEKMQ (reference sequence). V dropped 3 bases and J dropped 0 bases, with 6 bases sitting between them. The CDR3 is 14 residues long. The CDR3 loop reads CASSFGVSGNTIYF. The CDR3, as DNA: TGTGCCAGCAGCTTTGGAGTCTCTGGAAACACCATATATTTT. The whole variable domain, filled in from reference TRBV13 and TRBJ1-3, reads AAGVIQSPRHLIKEKRETATLKCYPIPRHDTVYWYQQGPGQDPQFLISFYEKMQSDKGSIPDRFSAQQFSDYHSELNMSSLELGDSALYFCASSFGVSGNTIYFGEGSWLTVV.

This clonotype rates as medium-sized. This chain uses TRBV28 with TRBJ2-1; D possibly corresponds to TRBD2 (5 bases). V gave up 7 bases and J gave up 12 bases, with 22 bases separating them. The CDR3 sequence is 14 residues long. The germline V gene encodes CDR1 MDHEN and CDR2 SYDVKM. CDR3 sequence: CASTAGGPDRWQFF. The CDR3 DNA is TGTGCCAGCACCGCAGGAGGACCCGACCGGTGGCAGTTCTTC.

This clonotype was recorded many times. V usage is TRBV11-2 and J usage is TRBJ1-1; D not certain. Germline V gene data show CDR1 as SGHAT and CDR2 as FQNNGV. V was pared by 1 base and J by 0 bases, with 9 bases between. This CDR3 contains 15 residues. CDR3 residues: CASSLGTAMNTEAFF. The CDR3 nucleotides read TGTGCCAGCAGCTTAGGCACAGCCATGAACACTGAAGCTTTCTTT.

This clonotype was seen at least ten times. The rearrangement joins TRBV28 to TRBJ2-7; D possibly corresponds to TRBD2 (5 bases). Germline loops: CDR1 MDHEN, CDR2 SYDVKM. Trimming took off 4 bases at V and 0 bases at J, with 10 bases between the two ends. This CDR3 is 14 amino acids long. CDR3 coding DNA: TGTGCCAGCAGTTCTCCAGACTACTCCTACGAGCAGTACTTC. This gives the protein CASSSPDYSYEQYF.

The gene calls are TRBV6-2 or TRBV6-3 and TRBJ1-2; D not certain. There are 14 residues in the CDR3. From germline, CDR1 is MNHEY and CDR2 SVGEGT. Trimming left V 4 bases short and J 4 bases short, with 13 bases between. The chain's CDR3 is CASSFRGYGYGYTF. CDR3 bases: TGTGCCAGCAGTTTTCGGGGATACGGCTATGGCTACACCTTC.

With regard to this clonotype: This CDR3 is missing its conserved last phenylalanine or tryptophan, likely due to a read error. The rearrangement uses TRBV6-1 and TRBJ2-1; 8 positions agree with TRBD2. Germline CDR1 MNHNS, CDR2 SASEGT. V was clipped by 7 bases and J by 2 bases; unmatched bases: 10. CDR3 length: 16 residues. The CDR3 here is CASNGGGYFAYNEQFL. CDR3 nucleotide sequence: TGTGCCAGCAACGGGGGGGGTTACTTCGCCTACAATGAGCAGTTCCTC.

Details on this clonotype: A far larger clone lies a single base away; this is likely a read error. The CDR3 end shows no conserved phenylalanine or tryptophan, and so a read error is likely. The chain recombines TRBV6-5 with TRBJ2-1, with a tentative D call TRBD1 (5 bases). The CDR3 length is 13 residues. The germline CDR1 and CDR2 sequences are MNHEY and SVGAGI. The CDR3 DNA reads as TGTGCCACCAGTTACGTAGGGGCGAATGAGCAGTTCTCC. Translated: CATSYVGANEQFS.

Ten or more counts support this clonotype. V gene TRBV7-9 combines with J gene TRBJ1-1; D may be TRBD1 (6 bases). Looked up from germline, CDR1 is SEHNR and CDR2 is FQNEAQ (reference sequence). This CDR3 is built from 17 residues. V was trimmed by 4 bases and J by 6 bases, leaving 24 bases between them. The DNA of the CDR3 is TGTGCCAGCAGCTGGGGGGGGGGACCGACAGGCAGACCTGAAGCTTTCTTT. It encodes CASSWGGGPTGRPEAFF.

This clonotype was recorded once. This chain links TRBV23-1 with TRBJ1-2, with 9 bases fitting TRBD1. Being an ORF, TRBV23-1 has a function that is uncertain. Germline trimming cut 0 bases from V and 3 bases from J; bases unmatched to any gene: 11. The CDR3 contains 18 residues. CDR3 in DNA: TGCGCCAGCAGTCAATCGTCCGGGACAGGGTGGAACGACTATGGCTACACCTTC. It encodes CASSQSSGTGWNDYGYTF.

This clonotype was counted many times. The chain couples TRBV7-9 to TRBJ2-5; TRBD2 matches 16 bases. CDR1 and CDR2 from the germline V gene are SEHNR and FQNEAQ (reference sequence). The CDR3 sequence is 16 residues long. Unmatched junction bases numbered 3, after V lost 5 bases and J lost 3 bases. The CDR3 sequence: CASSAGLAGGEETQYF. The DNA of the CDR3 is TGTGCCAGCAGCGCGGGACTAGCGGGGGGGGAAGAGACCCAGTACTTC.

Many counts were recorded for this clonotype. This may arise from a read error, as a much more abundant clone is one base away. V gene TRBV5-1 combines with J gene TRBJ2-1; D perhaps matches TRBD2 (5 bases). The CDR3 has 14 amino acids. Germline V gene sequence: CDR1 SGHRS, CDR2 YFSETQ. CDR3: CASSFAGPYKEQFF. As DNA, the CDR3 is TGCGCCAGCAGCTTTGCGGGCCCCTACAAGGAGCAGTTCTTC.

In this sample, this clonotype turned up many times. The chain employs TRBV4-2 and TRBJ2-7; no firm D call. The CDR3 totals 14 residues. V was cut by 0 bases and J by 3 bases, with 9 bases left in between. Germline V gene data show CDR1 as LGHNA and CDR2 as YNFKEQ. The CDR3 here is CASSQEFTYYEQYF. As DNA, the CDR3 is TGTGCCAGCAGCCAAGAGTTCACCTACTACGAGCAGTACTTC.

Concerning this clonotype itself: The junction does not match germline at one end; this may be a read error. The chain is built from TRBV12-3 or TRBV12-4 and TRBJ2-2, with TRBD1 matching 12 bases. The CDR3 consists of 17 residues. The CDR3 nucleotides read TGTGCCGGCAGTCCAACGGGACAGGGGGCGCAAGGCGGGGAGCTGTTTTTT. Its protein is CAGSPTGQGAQGGELFF.

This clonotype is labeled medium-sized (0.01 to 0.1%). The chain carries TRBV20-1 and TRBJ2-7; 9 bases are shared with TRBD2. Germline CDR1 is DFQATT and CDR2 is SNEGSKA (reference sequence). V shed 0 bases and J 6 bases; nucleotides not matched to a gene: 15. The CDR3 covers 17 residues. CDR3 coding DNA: TGCAGTGCTAGAGATGGGTCTAGCGGGACCCGCAGTGGCGAGCAGTACTTC. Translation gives CSARDGSSGTRSGEQYF.

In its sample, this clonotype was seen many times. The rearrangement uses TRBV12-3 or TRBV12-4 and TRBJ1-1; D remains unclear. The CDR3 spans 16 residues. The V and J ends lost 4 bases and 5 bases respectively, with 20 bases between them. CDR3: CASSSTPPRESTEAFF. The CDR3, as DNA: TGTGCCAGCAGTTCCACGCCCCCCCGGGAGAGTACTGAAGCTTTCTTT.

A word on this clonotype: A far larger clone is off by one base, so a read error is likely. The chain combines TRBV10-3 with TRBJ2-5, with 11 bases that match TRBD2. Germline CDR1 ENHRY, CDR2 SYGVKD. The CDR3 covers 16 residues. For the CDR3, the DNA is TGCGCCAGCAGTGATTCGACTAGCGGGACACAAGTGGCCCAGTACTTC. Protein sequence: CASSDSTSGTQVAQYF.

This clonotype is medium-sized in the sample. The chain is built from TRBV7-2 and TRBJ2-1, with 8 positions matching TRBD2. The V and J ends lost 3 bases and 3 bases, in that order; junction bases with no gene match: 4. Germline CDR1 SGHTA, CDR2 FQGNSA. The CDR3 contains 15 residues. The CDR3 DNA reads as TGTGCCAGCAGCTTCGTAGCGGGGAGCTACAATGAGCAGTTCTTC. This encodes CASSFVAGSYNEQFF.

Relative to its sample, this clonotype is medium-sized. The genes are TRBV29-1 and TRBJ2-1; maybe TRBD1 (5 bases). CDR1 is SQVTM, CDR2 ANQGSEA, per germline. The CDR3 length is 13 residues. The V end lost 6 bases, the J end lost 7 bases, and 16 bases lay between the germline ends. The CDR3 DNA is TGCAGCGTCACGGACACCTGGGAAAATGAGCAGTTCTTC. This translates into CSVTDTWENEQFF.

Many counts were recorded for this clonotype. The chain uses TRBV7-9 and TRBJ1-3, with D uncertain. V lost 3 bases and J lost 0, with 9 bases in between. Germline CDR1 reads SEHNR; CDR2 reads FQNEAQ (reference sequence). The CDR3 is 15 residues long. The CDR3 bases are TGTGCCAGCAGCTTGGACGGATACTCTGGAAACACCATATATTTT. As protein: CASSLDGYSGNTIYF.